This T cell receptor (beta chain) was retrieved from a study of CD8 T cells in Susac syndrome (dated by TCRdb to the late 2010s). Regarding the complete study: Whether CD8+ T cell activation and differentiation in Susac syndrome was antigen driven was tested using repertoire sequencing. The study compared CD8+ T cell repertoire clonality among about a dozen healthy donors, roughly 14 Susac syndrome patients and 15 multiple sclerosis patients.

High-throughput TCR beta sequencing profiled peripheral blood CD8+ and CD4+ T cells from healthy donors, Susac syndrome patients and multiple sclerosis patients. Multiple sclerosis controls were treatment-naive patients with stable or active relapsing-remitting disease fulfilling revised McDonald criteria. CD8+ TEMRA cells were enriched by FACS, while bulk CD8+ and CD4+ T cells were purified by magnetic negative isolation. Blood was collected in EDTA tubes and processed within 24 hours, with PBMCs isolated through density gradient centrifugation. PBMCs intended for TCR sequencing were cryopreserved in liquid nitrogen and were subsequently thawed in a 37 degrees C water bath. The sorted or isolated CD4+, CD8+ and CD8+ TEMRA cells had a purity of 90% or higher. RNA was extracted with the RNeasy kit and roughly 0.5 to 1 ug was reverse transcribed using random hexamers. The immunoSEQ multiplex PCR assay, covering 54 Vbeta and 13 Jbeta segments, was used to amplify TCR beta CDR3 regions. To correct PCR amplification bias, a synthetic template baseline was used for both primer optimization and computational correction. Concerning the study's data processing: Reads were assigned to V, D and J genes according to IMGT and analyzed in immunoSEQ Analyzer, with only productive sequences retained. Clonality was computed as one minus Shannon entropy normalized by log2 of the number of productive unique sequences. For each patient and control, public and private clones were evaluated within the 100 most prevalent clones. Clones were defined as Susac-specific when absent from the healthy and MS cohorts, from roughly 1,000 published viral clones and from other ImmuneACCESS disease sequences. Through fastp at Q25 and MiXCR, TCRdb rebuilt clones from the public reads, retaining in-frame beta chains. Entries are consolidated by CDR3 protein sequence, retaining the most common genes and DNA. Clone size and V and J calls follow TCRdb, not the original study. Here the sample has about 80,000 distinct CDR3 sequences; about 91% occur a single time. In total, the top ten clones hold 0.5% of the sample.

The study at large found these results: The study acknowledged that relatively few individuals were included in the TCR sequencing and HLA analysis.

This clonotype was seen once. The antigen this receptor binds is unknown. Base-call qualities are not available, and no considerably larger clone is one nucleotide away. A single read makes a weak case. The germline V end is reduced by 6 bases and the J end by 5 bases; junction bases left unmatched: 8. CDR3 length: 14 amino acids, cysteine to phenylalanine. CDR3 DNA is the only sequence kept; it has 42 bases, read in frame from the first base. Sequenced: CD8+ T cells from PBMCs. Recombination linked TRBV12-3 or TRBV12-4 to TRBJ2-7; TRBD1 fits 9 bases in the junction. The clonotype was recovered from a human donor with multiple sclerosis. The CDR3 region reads CASSLTGDRDEQYF. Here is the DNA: TGTGCCAGCAGCCTTACGGGGGACAGGGACGAGCAGTACTTC.